Sequencing of this TCR beta chain was carried out in a study of T cell repertoires in ileal Crohn's disease. Whole-study context: Patients had a median roughly 7.9-year disease duration, and roughly 38% were active smokers. Surgery for a complication: stricturing in about 61%, penetrating in about 40%.

This CDR3 has 13 residues. Trimming shortened V by 3 bases and J by 1 base, and 6 bases separated the two germline ends. Germline CDR1 SGHNT, CDR2 YENEEA. In its sample, this clone was seen once. The antigen is unknown. Adults with ileal or ileocolonic Crohn's disease and an indication for resection were eligible. General observations from the study: Mucosal expansions were suggested to be mainly CD8 T cells.

Profiling relied on immunoSEQ multiplex PCR, and the TCRdb table lists in-frame clones only, not all of them. The table includes 13,000 to 15,000 clones, around four fifths detected once. The V and J genes are TRBV11-3 and TRBJ1-2; D is undetermined. Sequencing input: ileal tissue. The receptor's source is an adult with Crohn's disease. The CDR3 region is CASSLRSNYGYTF. CDR3 DNA sequence: TGTGCCAGCAGCTTGCGAAGTAACTATGGCTACACCTTC.